The clone carrying this T cell receptor (beta chain) was recorded a few times. Other DNA sequences of this sample code for an identical CDR3. Only in-frame clones appear in the TCRdb table, and some are missing; sequencing was by immunoSEQ multiplex PCR. The sample holds about 320,000 clones; roughly nine tenths are singletons and the top ten take about 4.2%. The data were taken from a study of blood T cell repertoires in COVID-19. Study-level information: Both acute and convalescent COVID-19 samples were obtained from the United States, Italy and Spain.

The study recruited people aged 18 to 89 years across around 24 US areas. Cohort assignment relied on participant-reported clinical history. The V end lost 1 base, the J end lost 0 bases, and 8 bases lay between the germline ends. The CDR3 consists of 15 residues. Germline assignment: CDR1 KGHSH and CDR2 LQKENI. The TCR comes from a woman younger than 45 who had been exposed to COVID-19. This sequence joins TRBV18 and TRBJ2-3; tentative D call: TRBD2 (6 bases). Sequenced: PBMCs or T cells enriched from blood (not recorded which). In DNA form, the CDR3 reads TGTGCCAGCTCACCACTGGCGGGGAGCACAGATACGCAGTATTTT. Protein: CASSPLAGSTDTQYF. The whole variable domain, filled in from reference TRBV18 and TRBJ2-3, reads NAGVMQNPRHLVRRRGQEARLRCSPMKGHSHVYWYRQLPEEGLKFMVYLQKENIIDESGMPKERFSAEFPKEGPSILRIQQVVRGDSAAYFCASSPLAGSTDTQYFGPGTRLTVL.